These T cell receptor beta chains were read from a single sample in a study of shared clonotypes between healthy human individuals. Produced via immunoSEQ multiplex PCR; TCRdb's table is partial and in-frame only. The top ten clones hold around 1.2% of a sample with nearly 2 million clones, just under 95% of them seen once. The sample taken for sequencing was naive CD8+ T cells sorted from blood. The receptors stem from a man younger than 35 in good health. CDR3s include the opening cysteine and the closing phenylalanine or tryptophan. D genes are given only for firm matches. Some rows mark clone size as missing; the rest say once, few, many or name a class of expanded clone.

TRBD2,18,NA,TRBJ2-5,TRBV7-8,TGTGCCAGCAGCTCTCCTCTAGCGGGGACAATTAGGGGAGAGACCCAGTACTTC,CASSSPLAGTIRGETQYF
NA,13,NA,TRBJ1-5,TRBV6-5,TGTGCCAGCAGTTACAGGGACAATCAGCCCCAGCATTTT,CASSYRDNQPQHF
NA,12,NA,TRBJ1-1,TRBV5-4,TGTGCCAGCAGCGACGACAGCTACAAAGCTTTCTTT,CASSDDSYKAFF
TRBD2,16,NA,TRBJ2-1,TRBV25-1,TGTGCCAGCAGTGAATATTCGGCGGGGCGGGGGAATGAGCAGTTCTTC,CASSEYSAGRGNEQFF
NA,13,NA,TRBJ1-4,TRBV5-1,TGCGCCAGCAGCTTGTCCAGGGAAGAAAAACTGTTTTTT,CASSLSREEKLFF
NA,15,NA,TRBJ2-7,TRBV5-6,TGTGCCAGCAGCTTGGAACAGCACCTACCTGCCGAGCAGTACTTC,CASSLEQHLPAEQYF
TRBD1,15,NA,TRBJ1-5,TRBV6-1,TGTGCCAGCGGACCGGAGGGACAGGGTCATCAGCCCCAGCATTTT,CASGPEGQGHQPQHF
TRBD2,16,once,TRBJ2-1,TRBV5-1,TGCGCCAGCAGCAGGGTAGCGGGAGTGTCCTACAATGAGCAGTTCTTC,CASSRVAGVSYNEQFF
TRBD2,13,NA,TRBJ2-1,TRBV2,TGTGCCAGCAGACGACTAGCGGGAGTTGAGCAGTTCTTC,CASRRLAGVEQFF
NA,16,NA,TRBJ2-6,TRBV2,TGTGCCAGCAGCCACGATGTCTTCTCTGGGGCCAACGTCCTGACTTTC,CASSHDVFSGANVLTF
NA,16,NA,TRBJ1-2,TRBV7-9,TGTGCCAGCAGCTTAGCGGCACAGGAGCGTCTCTATGGCTACACCTTC,CASSLAAQERLYGYTF
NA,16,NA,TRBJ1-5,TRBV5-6,TGTGCCAGCAGCTTGTCAGCGGGGGGGTCCTATCAGCCCCAGCATTTT,CASSLSAGGSYQPQHF
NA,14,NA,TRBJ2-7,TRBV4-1,TGCGCCAGCAGCCAGGGGATCATAACCTACGAGCAGTACTTC,CASSQGIITYEQYF
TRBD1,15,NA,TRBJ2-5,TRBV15,TGTGCCACCAGCAGAGATCTGGGACAGAAAGAGACCCAGTACTTC,CATSRDLGQKETQYF
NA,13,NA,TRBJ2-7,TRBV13,TGTGCCAGCAGCTTCTCCCCCCGCCACGAGCAGTACTTC,CASSFSPRHEQYF
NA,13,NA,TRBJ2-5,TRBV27,TGTGCCAGCAGTTTATCGAAGGCAGAGACCCAGTACTTC,CASSLSKAETQYF
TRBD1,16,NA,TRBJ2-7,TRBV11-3,TGTGCCAGCAGCTTAGGGGGGACAGGGGATTCCTACGAGCAGTACTTC,CASSLGGTGDSYEQYF
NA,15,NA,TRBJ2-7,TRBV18,TGTGCCAGCTCACCCTCGCCAGGGCTACCCTACGAGCAGTACTTC,CASSPSPGLPYEQYF
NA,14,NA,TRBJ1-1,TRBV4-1,TGCGCCAGCAGCCCAGGAGGGGAGGATAGCAGGGCTTTCTTT,CASSPGGEDSRAFF
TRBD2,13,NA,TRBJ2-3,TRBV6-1,TGTGCCATCGGCCGGGGGGAGGGATATACGCAGTATTTT,CAIGRGEGYTQYF
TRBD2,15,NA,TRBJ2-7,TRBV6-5,TGTGCCAGCAGTACCCCAACTAGCGGGAGATTCGAGCAGTACTTC,CASSTPTSGRFEQYF
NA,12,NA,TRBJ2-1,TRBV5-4,TGTGCCAGCAGCTCCGGCGGTGGCGAGCAGTTCTTC,CASSSGGGEQFF
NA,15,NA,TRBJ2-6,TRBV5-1,TGCGCCAGCAGCTTGAACCGGGCTCTGGCCAACGTCCTGACTTTC,CASSLNRALANVLTF
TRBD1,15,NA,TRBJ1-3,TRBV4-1,TGCGCCAGCAGCCAAGAAACAGGGGACGGAAACACCATATATTTT,CASSQETGDGNTIYF
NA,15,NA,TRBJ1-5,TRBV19,TGTGCCAGTAGCCCAACCGGGACGTCAATTTTGCCCCAGCATTTT,CASSPTGTSILPQHF
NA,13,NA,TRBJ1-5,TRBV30,TGTGCCTGGAGTGAAGGGATCAATCAGCCCCAGCATTTT,CAWSEGINQPQHF
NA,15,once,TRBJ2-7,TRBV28,TGTGCCAGCAGTTTAGCCCGGGACGTCTCGGAAGAGCAGTACTTC,CASSLARDVSEEQYF
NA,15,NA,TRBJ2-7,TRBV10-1,TGCGCCAGCAGTGGAAATGCGCAGGGTATCCACGAGCAGTACTTC,CASSGNAQGIHEQYF
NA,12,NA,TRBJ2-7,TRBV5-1,TGCGCCAGCAGCTCCCACCCTTACGAGCAGTACTTC,CASSSHPYEQYF
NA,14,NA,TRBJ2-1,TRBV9,TGTGCCAGCAGCGCTACTTTCTCCTACAATGAGCAGTTCTTC,CASSATFSYNEQFF
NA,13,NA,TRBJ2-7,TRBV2,TGTGCCAGCAGCGGTCGAAGCTCCTACGAGCAGTACTTC,CASSGRSSYEQYF
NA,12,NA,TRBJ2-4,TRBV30,TGTGCCTGGGACAGGGAGGAAAACATTCAGTACTTC,CAWDREENIQYF
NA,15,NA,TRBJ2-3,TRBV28,TGTGCCAGCAGTTTTGGGTGGGGGGTAACAGATACGCAGTATTTT,CASSFGWGVTDTQYF
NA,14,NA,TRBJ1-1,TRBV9,TGTGCCAGCAGCCTCAATCAGGGTAGTGCTGAAGCTTTCTTT,CASSLNQGSAEAFF
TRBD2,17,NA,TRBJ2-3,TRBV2,TGTGCCAGCAGTGTGGACCTTAGCGGGAGGGACACAGATACGCAGTATTTT,CASSVDLSGRDTDTQYF
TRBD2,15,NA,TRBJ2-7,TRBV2,TGTGCCAGCAGGGGCGATGGCGGGGGGGCTTACGAGCAGTACTTC,CASRGDGGGAYEQYF
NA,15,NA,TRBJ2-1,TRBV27,TGTGCCAGCAGTTTGGTGGGCGGGCCCTACAATGAGCAGTTCTTC,CASSLVGGPYNEQFF
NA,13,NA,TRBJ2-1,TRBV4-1,TGCGCCAGCAGCCACCGCCGCTACAATGAGCAGTTCTTC,CASSHRRYNEQFF
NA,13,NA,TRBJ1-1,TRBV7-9,TGTGCCAGCAGCCCCACCGGGGGGAGTGAAGCTTTCTTT,CASSPTGGSEAFF
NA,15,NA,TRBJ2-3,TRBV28,TGTGCCAGCAGTTTGGGCGGGCTTAGCACAGATACGCAGTATTTT,CASSLGGLSTDTQYF
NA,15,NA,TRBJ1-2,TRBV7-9,TGTGCCAGCAGCTTAGCGTGGACGTCAGACTATGGCTACACCTTC,CASSLAWTSDYGYTF
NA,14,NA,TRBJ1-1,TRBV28,TGTGCCAGCAGTTTGTGGGCCGCGAACACTGAAGCTTTCTTT,CASSLWAANTEAFF
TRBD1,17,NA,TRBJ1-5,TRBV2,TGTGCCAGCAGTTCTAATCTGCCAGGGGGCTCCAATCAGCCCCAGCATTTT,CASSSNLPGGSNQPQHF
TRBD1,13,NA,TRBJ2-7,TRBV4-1,TGCGCCAGCAGCCAAGAACAGGGGCTCGAGCAGTACTTC,CASSQEQGLEQYF
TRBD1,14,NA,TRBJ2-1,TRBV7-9,TGTGCCAGCAGCCGGACAGGGGATTACAATGAGCAGTTCTTC,CASSRTGDYNEQFF
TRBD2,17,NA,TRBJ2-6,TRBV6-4,TGTGCCAGGAGCAGGGTAGCGGGAGGCATAAGTCTCTGGGTCCTGACTTTC,CARSRVAGGISLWVLTF
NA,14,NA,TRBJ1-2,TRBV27,TGTGCCAGCAGTTTACTGGGGGAAGGAGATGGCTACACCTTC,CASSLLGEGDGYTF
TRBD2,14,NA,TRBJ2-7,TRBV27,TGTGCCAGCAGTTTTCGGGGGGTTGGCTACGAGCAGTACTTC,CASSFRGVGYEQYF
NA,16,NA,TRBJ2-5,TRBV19,TGTGCCAGTAGTATTGGGTATGGGGTTGAACAAGAGACCCAGTACTTC,CASSIGYGVEQETQYF
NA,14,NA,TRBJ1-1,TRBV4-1,TGCGCCAGCAGCCAAGTTGGGGACCGGGGTGAAGCTTTCTTT,CASSQVGDRGEAFF
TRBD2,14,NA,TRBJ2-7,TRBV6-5,TGTGCCAGCAATCAACTAGCGGGAGGCTACGAGCAGTACTTC,CASNQLAGGYEQYF
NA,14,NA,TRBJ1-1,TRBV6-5,TGTGCCAGCAGTACCCCGGAGGGGAAGGCTGAAGCTTTCTTT,CASSTPEGKAEAFF
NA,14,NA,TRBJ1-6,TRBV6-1,TGTGCCAGCAGTGATCCAGGGTTTGATTCACCCCTCCACTTT,CASSDPGFDSPLHF
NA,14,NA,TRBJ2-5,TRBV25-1,TGTGCCAGCACCGGCGTTAGGTCCCAAGAGACCCAGTACTTC,CASTGVRSQETQYF
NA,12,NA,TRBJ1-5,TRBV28,TGTGCCAGCAGTTCAGGGGATCAGCCCCAGCATTTT,CASSSGDQPQHF